This T cell receptor beta chain was obtained from a study of liver allograft versus peripheral blood T cells. Study-wide background: What was compared were the T cell receptor repertoires in transplanted livers and those in the peripheral blood of recipients. Findings of the study overall: Intragraft liver T cell receptor repertoires reportedly differed from peripheral blood repertoires.

MiXCR, run by TCRdb on the reads, gives a single entry per CDR3 protein. The sample has some 10,000 distinct CDR3 sequences, about 18% seen once. Germline V CDR1 and CDR2: LNHDA, SQIVND (reference sequence). The V end lost 3 bases, the J end lost 9 bases, and 8 bases lay between the germline ends. This CDR3 spans 12 amino acids. In its sample, this clonotype ranks as medium-sized. Its antigen is undetermined. The chain employs TRBV19 and TRBJ2-2, with D uncertain. The sequence came from a human patient who had a liver transplant. Some T cells may have originated in the graft donor. Here the CDR3 DNA reads TGTGCCAGTAGTATTGGGTCGCGGGAGCTGTTTTTT. It translates to CASSIGSRELFF.